This T cell receptor (beta chain) is drawn from a study of shared clonotypes between healthy human individuals. Study-level information: Aged between 18 and 49, the donors were a couple of women and a few men. Each donor's CD8 memory used one plate, CD8 naive two, each CD4 subset three.

Remarks on this clone: Its antigen remains unidentified.

Profiling relied on immunoSEQ multiplex PCR, and the TCRdb table lists in-frame clones only, not all of them. There are about 680,000 clones in the sample; about 92% occur only once, and roughly 24% lies in the top ten. Naive CD8 cells, CD45RO-negative and positively selected for CCR7, excluded terminally differentiated effector memory CD45RA+ cells. The CDR3 contains 14 residues. With 5 bases removed from V and 3 bases from J, the gap between germline ends came to 11 bases. Germline V gene lookup returns CDR1 MNHEY and CDR2 SMNVEV (reference sequence). Study-wide points: Sharing of clonotypes among donors was expected to vary with sequencing depth. A few donors held about 5% of naive CD4 clonotypes in common.

This TCR was sampled from a man aged 25 to 40 in good health. Specimen: naive CD8+ T cells sorted from blood. The chain couples TRBV27 to TRBJ1-5, with D unresolved. CDR3 loop: CASSKNSINQPQHF. CDR3 in DNA: TGTGCCAGCAGTAAAAATTCAATCAATCAGCCCCAGCATTTT.